A selection of T cell receptor beta chains follows, all from one sample in a study of T cell changes during pregnancy in multiple sclerosis. Produced via immunoSEQ multiplex PCR; TCRdb's table is partial and in-frame only. The profile shows 85,000 to 120,000 clones, roughly nine tenths of them singletons. Specimen: peripheral blood, collected before pregnancy. These receptors all stem from a female donor with multiple sclerosis, enrolled in a pregnancy study. The CDR3 runs from the conserved cysteine through the conserved F or W. The order of the fields is D gene, J gene, clone size, V gene, CDR3 protein, CDR3 DNA. The D gene is left open where the match is weak. Where a row states a size, it is once, few, many or the class of an expanded clone; other rows omit it.

. | TRBJ2-2 | few | TRBV6-1 | CASTWGTLNTGELFF | TGTGCCAGCACGTGGGGGACACTGAACACCGGGGAGCTGTTTTTT
. | TRBJ1-6 | . | TRBV10-1 | CASSYHPLGTGRNSPLHF | TGCGCCAGCAGTTATCACCCTCTTGGCACAGGTCGAAATTCACCCCTCCACTTT
. | TRBJ2-5 | . | TRBV27 | CASSFLTGQETQYF | TGTGCCAGCAGTTTCTTGACAGGCCAAGAGACCCAGTACTTC
. | TRBJ2-7 | . | TRBV5-8 | CASSSSPGRGVYEQYF | TGTGCCAGCAGCTCAAGTCCCGGCAGGGGGGTCTACGAGCAGTACTTC
. | TRBJ1-2 | . | TRBV19 | CASSFREYGYTF | TGTGCCAGTAGTTTCCGGGAGTATGGCTACACCTTC
TRBD2 | TRBJ2-5 | once | TRBV28 | CASSLELAVQETQYF | TGTGCCAGCAGTTTAGAACTAGCGGTCCAAGAGACCCAGTACTTC
. | TRBJ2-7 | . | TRBV27 | CASSLAPTYEQYF | TGTGCCAGCAGTTTGGCCCCGACCTACGAGCAGTACTTC
. | TRBJ1-1 | . | TRBV19 | CASSKARGSGTTEAFF | TGTGCCAGTAGTAAAGCCCGGGGGAGTGGCACCACTGAAGCTTTCTTT
TRBD1 | TRBJ1-4 | . | TRBV2 | CASSGDRVEKLFF | TGTGCCAGCAGTGGGGACAGGGTTGAAAAACTGTTTTTT
. | TRBJ2-7 | . | TRBV5-1 | CASSLGARGYEQYF | TGCGCCAGCAGCTTGGGAGCAAGGGGCTACGAGCAGTACTTC
TRBD2 | TRBJ2-1 | . | TRBV19 | CATEPGLAGYNEQFF | TGTGCCACCGAACCGGGACTAGCGGGATATAATGAGCAGTTCTTC
. | TRBJ2-2 | . | TRBV19 | CASSIGASGELFF | TGTGCCAGTAGTATAGGTGCGTCCGGGGAGCTGTTTTTT
. | TRBJ1-1 | . | TRBV5-1 | CASSLEMGWGGQNTEAFF | TGCGCCAGCAGCCTTGAGATGGGATGGGGGGGCCAGAACACTGAAGCTTTCTTT
. | TRBJ2-7 | . | TRBV6-5 | CASSYSMLGDYEQYF | TGTGCCAGCAGTTACTCGATGCTCGGGGACTACGAGCAGTACTTC
. | TRBJ2-7 | . | TRBV5-4 | CASSEGASLYEQYF | TGTGCCAGCAGCGAAGGGGCGAGTCTCTACGAGCAGTACTTC
. | TRBJ1-1 | once | TRBV15 | CATSREPRNTEAFF | TGTGCCACCAGCAGAGAACCCAGGAACACTGAAGCTTTCTTT
. | TRBJ1-6 | . | TRBV30 | CAWSPGSNSPLHF | TGTGCCTGGAGTCCAGGAAGTAATTCACCCCTCCACTTT
. | TRBJ2-3 | . | TRBV7-8 | CASSLERVDTQYF | TGTGCCAGCAGCTTAGAACGAGTTGATACGCAGTATTTT
TRBD2 | TRBJ2-7 | . | TRBV28 | CASSLAGGPSEQYF | TGTGCCAGCAGTTTAGCGGGAGGGCCCTCCGAGCAGTACTTC
TRBD1 | TRBJ1-1 | . | TRBV27 | CASRPQGVNTEAFF | TGTGCCAGCAGACCCCAGGGGGTCAACACTGAAGCTTTCTTT
. | TRBJ2-2 | . | TRBV4-1 | CASSQELASGELFF | TGCGCCAGCAGCCAAGAGTTAGCGAGCGGGGAGCTGTTTTTT
TRBD2 | TRBJ2-7 | . | TRBV7-2 | CASSLILAGYQYF | TGTGCCAGCAGCTTAATACTAGCGGGATATCAGTACTTC
. | TRBJ2-7 | . | TRBV7-8 | CASSRGIGSSYEQYF | TGTGCCAGCAGCCGGGGAATCGGGTCATCCTACGAGCAGTACTTC
. | TRBJ1-1 | . | TRBV15 | CATSREGSSREAFF | TGTGCCACCAGCAGAGAAGGTTCAAGCAGGGAAGCTTTCTTT
. | TRBJ2-5 | . | TRBV27 | CASTGEGQETQYF | TGTGCCAGCACGGGGGAAGGGCAAGAGACCCAGTACTTC
TRBD2 | TRBJ2-2 | . | TRBV12-5 | CASGPSPGLAGGVNTGELFF | TGTGCTAGTGGTCCCTCCCCGGGACTAGCGGGAGGTGTGAACACCGGGGAGCTGTTTTTT
. | TRBJ1-2 | . | TRBV6-5 | CASSTAQNYGYTF | TGTGCCAGCAGCACCGCACAGAACTATGGCTACACCTTC
. | TRBJ2-3 | . | TRBV30 | CAWSVRGPDTQYF | TGTGCCTGGAGTGTACGGGGTCCAGATACGCAGTATTTT
. | TRBJ1-2 | . | TRBV10-2 | CASSDPRGLYGYTF | TGCGCCAGCAGTGACCCTCGTGGACTCTATGGCTACACCTTC
. | TRBJ2-4 | . | TRBV4-3 | CASSQEDSQYF | TGCGCCAGCAGCCAAGAGGACTCCCAGTACTTC
. | TRBJ1-1 | . | TRBV6-5 | CASSYSEATNTEAFF | TGTGCCAGCAGTTACTCAGAGGCTACGAACACTGAAGCTTTCTTT
. | TRBJ2-7 | . | TRBV19 | CASSIATENYEQYF | TGTGCCAGTAGTATAGCAACAGAAAACTACGAGCAGTACTTC
. | TRBJ1-3 | few | TRBV23-1 | CASSGDVGNTIYF | TGCGCCAGCAGCGGAGATGTTGGAAACACCATATATTTT
. | TRBJ2-1 | . | TRBV6-5 | CASSFYPREQFF | TGTGCCAGCAGTTTCTACCCTAGGGAGCAGTTCTTC
TRBD2 | TRBJ2-1 | . | TRBV11-3 | CASSLGTSGGASLDEQFF | TGTGCCAGCAGCTTAGGGACTAGCGGGGGGGCCAGTCTCGATGAGCAGTTCTTC
TRBD2 | TRBJ2-2 | . | TRBV7-3 | CASSYSGDNTGELFF | TGTGCCAGCAGCTATAGCGGGGACAACACCGGGGAGCTGTTTTTT
. | TRBJ2-1 | medium-sized | TRBV12-2 | CASRSRDRGSYNEQFF | TGTGCAAGTCGCTCTAGGGACAGAGGCTCCTACAATGAGCAGTTCTTC
TRBD1 | TRBJ1-1 | . | TRBV19 | CASKEGRGLVEAFF | TGTGCCAGTAAGGAGGGCAGGGGGCTTGTTGAAGCTTTCTTT
TRBD2 | TRBJ2-1 | few | TRBV15 | CATSRGSSGGGGEQFF | TGTGCCACCAGCAGAGGTAGTAGCGGGGGGGGTGGTGAGCAGTTCTTC
. | TRBJ1-2 | . | TRBV9 | CASSPSTGTYGYTF | TGTGCCAGCAGCCCCTCGACAGGAACCTATGGCTACACCTTC
TRBD1 | TRBJ1-4 | . | TRBV4-3 | CASSQDEGGTVIEKLFF | TGCGCCAGCAGCCAAGATGAGGGCGGGACAGTTATTGAAAAACTGTTTTTT